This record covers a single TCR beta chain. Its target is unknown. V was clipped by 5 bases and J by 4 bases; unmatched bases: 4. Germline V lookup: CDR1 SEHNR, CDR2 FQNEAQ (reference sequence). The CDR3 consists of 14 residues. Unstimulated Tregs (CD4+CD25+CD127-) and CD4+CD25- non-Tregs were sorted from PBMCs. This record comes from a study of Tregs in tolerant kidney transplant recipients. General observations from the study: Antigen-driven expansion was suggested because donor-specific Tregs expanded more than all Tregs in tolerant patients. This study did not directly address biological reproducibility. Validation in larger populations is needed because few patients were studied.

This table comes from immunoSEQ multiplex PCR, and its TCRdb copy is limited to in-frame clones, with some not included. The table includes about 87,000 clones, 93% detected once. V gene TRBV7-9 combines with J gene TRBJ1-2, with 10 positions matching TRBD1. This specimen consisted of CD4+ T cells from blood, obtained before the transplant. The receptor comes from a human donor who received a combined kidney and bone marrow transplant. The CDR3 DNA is TGTGCCAGCAGCCTCCGGACAGGGGGCTATGGCTACACCTTC. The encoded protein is CASSLRTGGYGYTF.